This entry lists 7 T cell receptor beta chains sequenced from one sample in a study of T cells in Graves' hyperthyroidism and ophthalmopathy (dated by TCRdb to about 2019). The method behind the library was multiplex PCR. The data were produced on an Illumina HiSeq 2000. Amplification of TCR beta CDR3 regions was carried out from RNA transcripts. The first round of RT-PCR for the TCR CDR3 was performed with the HTBI primer set and the Qiagen OneStep RT-PCR kit. Starting from the raw public reads, TCRdb applied fastp trimming at Q25, assembled clones with MiXCR and retained in-frame beta chains. CDR3 protein duplicates are merged, each entry listing the most common genes and DNA. In all, the sample holds 400,000 to 550,000 distinct CDR3 sequences, and around a quarter of those were seen once. The ten largest clones add up to around 11% of the sample. The source material was blood. Source of these receptors: a woman aged 25 to 45 with Graves' ophthalmopathy.

The chain has TRBV12-5 and TRBJ2-2; D not certain. There are 18 residues in the CDR3. V lost 2 bases, J lost 0 bases, and 16 bases lay in between. In germline, CDR1 is LGHNT, CDR2 FRNRAP. CDR3: CASGLQTYGRTNTGELFF. DNA for the CDR3: TGTGCTAGTGGTTTGCAAACTTACGGCAGGACGAACACCGGGGAGCTGTTTTTT. Using reference TRBV12-5 and TRBJ2-2 for the parts outside the CDR3, the full variable domain is DARVTQTPRHKVTEMGQEVTMRCQPILGHNTVFWYRQTMMQGLELLAYFRNRAPLDDSGMPKDRFSAEMPDATLATLKIQPSEPRDSAVYFCASGLQTYGRTNTGELFFGEGSRLTVL.

The CDR3 coding sequence is TGCGCCAGCAGCCTCCAACCGGTCAGGGGGCGAGAGACCCAGTACTTC. Protein product: CASSLQPVRGRETQYF. The gene calls are TRBV4-1 and TRBJ2-5; 8 bases are shared with TRBD1. Germline CDR1 reads MGHRA; CDR2 reads YSYEKL. This CDR3 spans 16 amino acids. V trimming: 4 bases; J trimming: 4 bases; junction bases outside the gene matches: 11.

This clonotype has a count of ten or more. The chain links TRBV29-1 to TRBJ1-3; D gene uncertain. Trimming took off 4 bases at V and 0 bases at J, with 7 bases between the two ends. Looked up from germline, CDR1 is SQVTM and CDR2 is ANQGSEA. The CDR3 consists of 13 residues. The CDR3 here is CSVVRGSGNTIYF. The CDR3 coding sequence is TGCAGCGTTGTTCGGGGCTCTGGAAACACCATATATTTT.

This clonotype was observed many times. The chain is built from TRBV20-1 and TRBJ2-4; D might be TRBD2 (5 bases). The CDR3 extends over 13 amino acids. CDR1 and CDR2 (germline): DFQATT, SNEGSKA (reference sequence). Trimming took off 0 bases at V and 3 bases at J, with 6 bases between the two ends. The CDR3: CSARDEGKNIQYF. In DNA, the CDR3 is TGCAGTGCTAGAGATGAGGGCAAAAACATTCAGTACTTC.

This rearrangement joins TRBV18 to TRBJ2-7, with D possibly being TRBD2 (6 bases). Looked up from germline, CDR1 is KGHSH and CDR2 is LQKENI. V lost 1 base and J lost 2, with 9 bases in between. CDR3 length: 14 amino acids. This CDR3 is CASSPRAGPYEQYF. Written as DNA, the CDR3 is TGTGCCAGCTCACCACGGGCGGGACCCTACGAGCAGTACTTC.

There are many counts of this clonotype. The genes are TRBV7-9 and TRBJ1-1; tentatively, D is TRBD1 (6 bases). V dropped 3 bases and J dropped 7 bases, with 15 bases sitting between them. CDR1 and CDR2 from the germline V gene are SEHNR and FQNEAQ (reference sequence). The CDR3 totals 14 residues. The CDR3: CASSFYDRYLEAFF. The CDR3 DNA is TGTGCCAGCAGCTTCTACGACAGGTACCTTGAAGCTTTCTTT.

This clonotype was seen repeatedly, ten times or more. This chain links TRBV27 with TRBJ1-1; no firm D call. There are 13 residues in the CDR3. V was cut by 0 bases and J by 5 bases, with 7 bases left in between. CDR1 MNHEY and CDR2 SMNVEV come from the germline V gene (reference sequence). CDR3 bases: TGTGCCAGCAGTTTATCTTTTAATACTGAAGCTTTCTTT. Translated, it gives CASSLSFNTEAFF.